The 29 T cell receptor beta chains below all came from one sample that was sequenced in a study of T cell changes during pregnancy in multiple sclerosis. Sequencing used immunoSEQ multiplex PCR; TCRdb keeps in-frame clones, though not all of them. The data hold 45,000 to 55,000 clones, with roughly 85% observed a single time. The sequenced sample was CD4+ T cells from peripheral blood mononuclear cells, obtained in the second trimester of pregnancy. These TCRs come from a female donor with multiple sclerosis, enrolled in a pregnancy study.

The V and J genes are TRBV6-1 and TRBJ1-1; D gene ambiguous. The CDR3 totals 17 residues. V dropped 0 bases and J dropped 6 bases, with 20 bases sitting between them. Germline loops: CDR1 MNHNS, CDR2 SASEGT. The CDR3 protein is CASSEASRGREGSEAFF. CDR3 bases: TGTGCCAGCAGTGAAGCGTCACGGGGAAGGGAGGGATCTGAAGCTTTCTTT.

This chain links TRBV7-2 with TRBJ2-7; a weak D match, TRBD2 (5 bases). Trimming shortened V by 5 bases and J by 9 bases, and 17 bases separated the two germline ends. The CDR3 is 13 amino acids. The V gene's germline CDR1 is SGHTA and CDR2 FQGNSA. The CDR3, as DNA: TGTGCCAGCAGCACGACAACTCTAGCTCCGCAGTACTTC. It is translated as CASSTTTLAPQYF.

V usage is TRBV5-1 and J usage is TRBJ2-3, with 12 nucleotides matching TRBD2. Germline V gene data show CDR1 as SGHRS and CDR2 as YFSETQ. There are 16 residues in the CDR3. J lost 3 bases, V lost 2 bases, and 4 bases had no gene match. This CDR3 is CASSLLAGGATDTQYF. The CDR3, as DNA: TGCGCCAGCAGCTTACTAGCGGGAGGTGCGACAGATACGCAGTATTTT.

This chain uses TRBV28 with TRBJ2-6, with D perhaps TRBD2 (7 bases). Trimming pared 3 bases from V and 4 bases from J, leaving 19 bases between. The germline CDR1 and CDR2 sequences are MDHEN and SYDVKM. The CDR3 has 18 amino acids. Here the CDR3 reads CASSFGYGGGLGANVLTF. CDR3 bases: TGTGCCAGCAGTTTCGGCTATGGGGGGGGGCTCGGGGCCAACGTCCTGACTTTC.

The chain carries TRBV6-6 and TRBJ1-2; D remains unclear. V lost 6 bases and J lost 1, with 9 bases in between. CDR3 length: 13 residues. Germline CDR1 reads MNHNY; CDR2 reads SVGAGI (reference sequence). This CDR3 reads CASSPGVNYGYTF. The CDR3 DNA is TGTGCCAGCAGCCCCGGGGTTAACTATGGCTACACCTTC.

V usage is TRBV6-6 and J usage is TRBJ1-2; weak D call: TRBD1 (5 bases). The V end lost 2 bases, the J end lost 8 bases, and 9 bases lay between the germline ends. The CDR3 sequence is 12 residues long. CDR1 and CDR2 from the germline V gene are MNHNY and SVGAGI (reference sequence). The chain's CDR3 is CASSYGDSGYTF. In DNA form, the CDR3 reads TGTGCCAGCAGTTACGGGGACTCAGGCTACACCTTC.

The V gene is TRBV29-1, the J gene TRBJ1-3; the match to TRBD1 covers 9 bases. Per germline, CDR1 SQVTM and CDR2 ANQGSEA. The CDR3 length is 15 residues. The V and J ends lost 4 bases and 1 base, in that order; junction bases with no gene match: 5. The CDR3 DNA reads as TGCAGCGTTGGGGGGACAGGGTTGTCTGGAAACACCATATATTTT. As protein: CSVGGTGLSGNTIYF. The full variable domain, in which reference TRBV29-1 and TRBJ1-3 provide the parts outside the CDR3, is SAVISQKPSRDICQRGTSLTIQCQVDSQVTMMFWYRQQPGQSLTLIATANQGSEATYESGFVIDKFPISRPNLTFSTLTVSNMSPEDSSIYLCSVGGTGLSGNTIYFGEGSWLTVV.

The chain employs TRBV11-1 and TRBJ2-1; TRBD2 aligns across 8 bases. Trimming cost V 6 bases and J 2 bases; bases outside gene matches: 6. Germline lookup yields CDR1 SGHAT and CDR2 FQDESV (reference sequence). The CDR3 length is 15 residues. CDR3 DNA: TGTGCCAGCAGACGTAGCGGGATACCCTACAATGAGCAGTTCTTC. This translates into CASRRSGIPYNEQFF.

This chain links TRBV6-5 with TRBJ2-7; TRBD2 aligns across 10 bases. The CDR3 length is 15 residues. With V trimmed by 6 bases and J by 0 bases, 5 bases remained unmatched. The V gene's germline CDR1 is MNHEY and CDR2 SVGAGI. The CDR3, as DNA: TGTGCCAGCAGACCCAGCGGGAGGGACTCCTACGAGCAGTACTTC. Protein: CASRPSGRDSYEQYF.

V and J are TRBV6-6 and TRBJ2-4, with a possible D match to TRBD1 (7 bases). The CDR3 runs 13 residues. CDR1 and CDR2 from the germline V gene are MNHNY and SVGAGI (reference sequence). The V end lost 11 bases, the J end lost 5 bases, and 16 bases lay between the germline ends. DNA for the CDR3: TGTGCCCTGGGGGGCACAGGGGAAAACATTCAGTACTTC. Translated, it gives CALGGTGENIQYF.

The chain joins TRBV27 to TRBJ1-2; TRBD1 matches 7 bases. J lost 4 bases, V lost 5 bases, and 7 bases had no gene match. The germline CDR1 and CDR2 sequences are MNHEY and SMNVEV (reference sequence). This CDR3 comprises 14 residues. The CDR3 region is CASSPLRDSYGYTF. The CDR3 coding sequence is TGTGCCAGCAGTCCCCTCCGGGACAGCTATGGCTACACCTTC.

This chain links TRBV5-1 with TRBJ2-7; the match to TRBD1 covers 10 bases. CDR3 length: 13 residues. Per the germline V gene, CDR1 is SGHRS and CDR2 is YFSETQ. Trimming removed 4 bases from V and 6 bases from J; junction bases left unmatched: 4. Written as DNA, the CDR3 is TGCGCCAGCAGCGGACAGGGGGTGGCCGAGCAGTACTTC. Translated: CASSGQGVAEQYF.

The chain employs TRBV4-1 and TRBJ1-5, with a weak D call TRBD1 (5 bases). From germline, CDR1 is MGHRA and CDR2 YSYEKL. The CDR3 covers 17 residues. Trimming shortened V by 4 bases and J by 0 bases, and 16 bases separated the two germline ends. DNA for the CDR3: TGCGCCAGCAGCCCTGGAGGGGACCGTTATAGCAATCAGCCCCAGCATTTT. Its translation is CASSPGGDRYSNQPQHF.

This chain joins TRBV28 and TRBJ1-2; 12 bases match TRBD1. Germline V CDR1 and CDR2: MDHEN, SYDVKM. This CDR3 contains 19 residues. Germline trimming cut 2 bases from V and 3 bases from J; bases unmatched to any gene: 13. This CDR3 is CASSLPNPWGQGADYGYTF. The CDR3 DNA reads as TGTGCCAGCAGTTTACCAAACCCATGGGGACAGGGGGCAGACTATGGCTACACCTTC.

The V and J genes are TRBV18 and TRBJ1-5, with TRBD1 identical over 7 bases. CDR1 and CDR2 from the germline V gene are KGHSH and LQKENI. The CDR3 runs 14 residues. Germline trimming cut 5 bases from V and 5 bases from J; bases unmatched to any gene: 6. The DNA of the CDR3 is TGTGCCAGCTCAAGACAGGGCGGAGATCAGCCCCAGCATTTT. Translated: CASSRQGGDQPQHF.

The V and J genes are TRBV7-3 and TRBJ2-1; tentative D call: TRBD2 (5 bases). The CDR3 covers 14 residues. Per the germline V gene, CDR1 is SGHTA and CDR2 is FQGTGA. Trimming removed 5 bases from V and 7 bases from J, with 15 bases in between. The CDR3: CASSPTGLRNEQFF. The DNA of the CDR3 is TGTGCCAGCAGCCCCACCGGACTGCGGAATGAGCAGTTCTTC.

The V gene is TRBV5-5, the J gene TRBJ2-7; 7 nucleotides line up with TRBD2. V was clipped by 0 bases and J by 3 bases; unmatched bases: 6. Germline lookup yields CDR1 SGHKS and CDR2 YYEKEE (reference sequence). There are 15 residues in the CDR3. The chain's CDR3 is CASSLALADYYEQYF. In nucleotides, the CDR3 is TGTGCCAGCAGCTTGGCTCTAGCGGACTACTACGAGCAGTACTTC. Together with reference TRBV5-5 and TRBJ2-7, the CDR3 gives the full variable domain: DAGVTQSPTHLIKTRGQQVTLRCSPISGHKSVSWYQQVLGQGPQFIFQYYEKEERGRGNFPDRFSARQFPNYSSELNVNALLLGDSALYLCASSLALADYYEQYFGPGTRLTVT.

Only a few counts were recorded for this clone. The V gene is TRBV6-6, the J gene TRBJ2-5; perhaps TRBD2 as D (5 bases). CDR3 size: 16 residues. V shed 6 bases and J shed 5 bases, with 22 bases lying between them. The germline V gene encodes CDR1 MNHNY and CDR2 SVGAGI (reference sequence). The CDR3 reads CASSQGDPTRKETQYF. DNA of the CDR3: TGTGCCAGCAGCCAAGGCGACCCAACTAGAAAGGAGACCCAGTACTTC.

The chain joins TRBV19 to TRBJ2-3; 7 bases agree with TRBD2. CDR1 and CDR2 from the germline V gene are LNHDA and SQIVND (reference sequence). CDR3 length equals 15 residues. V lost 5 bases, J lost 5 bases, and 10 bases stayed unmatched. The CDR3 coding sequence is TGTGCCAGTAGTTTGGCGGGAGAAAAAGTAGATACGCAGTATTTT. Residues: CASSLAGEKVDTQYF.

The chain has TRBV28 and TRBJ2-6, with D uncertain. Trimming pared 4 bases from V and 0 bases from J, leaving 7 bases between. This CDR3 contains 15 residues. Germline V lookup: CDR1 MDHEN, CDR2 SYDVKM. CDR3: CASSSHSSGANVLTF. The DNA of the CDR3 is TGTGCCAGCAGTTCTCACAGCTCTGGGGCCAACGTCCTGACTTTC.

The chain links TRBV29-1 to TRBJ2-5; D possibly corresponds to TRBD2 (5 bases). The CDR3 consists of 13 residues. Trimming took off 0 bases at V and 4 bases at J, with 9 bases between the two ends. The V gene's germline CDR1 is SQVTM and CDR2 ANQGSEA. CDR3 nucleotides: TGCAGCGTTGAAGATCCCGGGATAGAGACCCAGTACTTC. This gives the protein CSVEDPGIETQYF. Complete variable domain (other parts from reference TRBV29-1 and TRBJ2-5): SAVISQKPSRDICQRGTSLTIQCQVDSQVTMMFWYRQQPGQSLTLIATANQGSEATYESGFVIDKFPISRPNLTFSTLTVSNMSPEDSSIYLCSVEDPGIETQYFGPGTRLLVL.

V is TRBV7-9 and J is TRBJ2-3; TRBD2 matches 10 bases. This CDR3 has 16 amino acids. Germline V gene sequence: CDR1 SEHNR, CDR2 FQNEAQ (reference sequence). V was pared by 3 bases and J by 5 bases, with 8 bases of the junction left unmatched. This CDR3 is CASSFIASGSIDTQYF. The CDR3 DNA is TGTGCCAGCAGCTTTATCGCTAGCGGGAGTATAGATACGCAGTATTTT. The whole variable domain, filled in from reference TRBV7-9 and TRBJ2-3, reads DTGVSQNPRHKITKRGQNVTFRCDPISEHNRLYWYRQTLGQGPEFLTYFQNEAQLEKSRLLSDRFSAERPKGSFSTLEIQRTEQGDSAMYLCASSFIASGSIDTQYFGPGTRLTVL.

The J gene is TRBJ2-1, the V gene TRBV18, with TRBD2 identical over 10 bases. Losses at the gene ends were 8 bases for V and 4 bases for J; bases not matched to a gene: 8. CDR1 KGHSH and CDR2 LQKENI come from the germline V gene. This CDR3 region has 15 residues. CDR3: CASGDEAGGYNEQFF. In DNA, the CDR3 is TGTGCCAGCGGGGATGAAGCGGGAGGGTACAATGAGCAGTTCTTC.

The CDR3 loop is CATSRPPFSGSSYNEQFF. The CDR3 bases are TGTGCCACCAGCAGACCACCCTTCAGCGGGAGCTCCTACAATGAGCAGTTCTTC. V and J are TRBV15 and TRBJ2-1; TRBD2 matches at 8 bases. Germline V gene lookup returns CDR1 LNHNV and CDR2 YYDKDF (reference sequence). The CDR3 contains 18 residues. Losses at the gene ends were 2 bases for V and 0 bases for J; bases not matched to a gene: 9.

The chain uses TRBV7-2 and TRBJ2-1; 10 nucleotides align to TRBD2. The ends lost 0 bases at V and 2 bases at J; junction bases unmatched: 13. The CDR3 has 20 residues. The germline CDR1 and CDR2 sequences are SGHTA and FQGNSA. The CDR3 sequence: CASSLAFKRGAGGPYNEQFF. The CDR3 DNA is TGTGCCAGCAGCTTAGCGTTTAAGAGGGGAGCGGGAGGGCCCTACAATGAGCAGTTCTTC.

The rearrangement uses TRBV30 and TRBJ1-4; D remains unclear. With 4 bases removed from V and 5 bases from J, the gap between germline ends came to 11 bases. This CDR3 spans 13 amino acids. Germline CDR1 is GTSNPN and CDR2 is SVGIG (reference sequence). The CDR3 sequence: CAWTPRANEKLFF. CDR3 nucleotides: TGTGCCTGGACGCCAAGAGCGAATGAAAAACTGTTTTTT.

The table lists this clone with a few counts. The chain joins TRBV2 to TRBJ1-5; D gene ambiguous. V dropped 6 bases and J dropped 4 bases, with 10 bases sitting between them. The germline V gene has CDR1 SNHLY and CDR2 FYNNEI. CDR3 length: 13 residues. The CDR3 DNA sequence: TGTGCCAGCAGGGAGGACGGGAATCAGCCCCAGCATTTT. Translation: CASREDGNQPQHF.

This chain uses TRBV29-1 with TRBJ1-2; D is unclear. V lost 4 bases and J 8 bases, leaving 11 bases between the germline ends. Germline V gives CDR1 SQVTM, CDR2 ANQGSEA. The length of the CDR3 is 11 residues. The CDR3: CSVGSTGGYTF. CDR3 sequence (DNA): TGCAGCGTTGGGTCGACCGGGGGCTACACCTTC.

The rearrangement joins TRBV6-6 to TRBJ1-2, with D maybe TRBD1 (5 bases). This CDR3 has 13 amino acids. Germline CDR1 MNHNY, CDR2 SVGAGI (reference sequence). Between the trimmed V and J ends, which lost 5 bases and 4 bases, there was a span of 11 bases. The CDR3 sequence is CASSAQEGYGYTF. CDR3 in DNA: TGTGCCAGCAGTGCACAGGAGGGCTATGGCTACACCTTC.